This TCR beta chain was obtained from a study of OX40 agonist ivuxolimab in advanced cancers. This clone was observed a few times. Antigen unknown. Study-wide results and limits: In the 0.1 to 3.0 mg/kg range, CD4+ and CD8+ blood T cells had expanded clonally by week 6.

CDR1 and CDR2 (germline): SEHNR, FQNEAQ (reference sequence). V was pared by 5 bases and J by 6 bases, with 13 bases of the junction left unmatched. The CDR3 totals 16 residues. Only in-frame clones appear in the TCRdb table, and some are missing; sequencing was by immunoSEQ multiplex PCR. The sample records 77,000 or so clones, 60% to 80% being singletons. Sequenced material: CD4+ or CD8+ T cells sorted from blood, taken in a trial of the OX40 agonist ivuxolimab. This chain links TRBV7-9 with TRBJ2-1, with 7 bases fitting TRBD1. This sequence was found in an adult with an advanced solid tumor such as melanoma, head and neck, liver or kidney cancer. CDR3 nucleotides: TGTGCCAGCAGCCCGAAACAGGGGTCGACGATCAATGAGCAGTTCTTC. Its protein product is CASSPKQGSTINEQFF.